This T cell receptor (beta chain) was sequenced during a study of read filtering for tumor transcriptome and immune sequencing. The library was built from approximately 400 ng RNA with molecular barcoded adaptors for alpha/delta and beta/gamma chains. MiXCR, run by TCRdb on the reads, gives a single entry per CDR3 protein. The sample has more than 70,000 distinct CDR3 sequences, approximately 21% seen once. This clonotype was picked up many times. Germline CDR1 reads SGHTA; CDR2 reads FQGNSA. The CDR3 length is 15 residues. V was clipped by 1 base and J by 4 bases, with 11 bases between them. Sequencing input: a population of CD138-negative cells sorted from bone marrow. The V and J genes are TRBV7-2 and TRBJ2-1; tentative D call: TRBD2 (5 bases). The source is a donor aged 40 or over with multiple myeloma. The CDR3 DNA reads as TGTGCCAGCAGCTTAGGAGGGCAGGAGTACAATGAGCAGTTCTTC. Its protein product is CASSLGGQEYNEQFF.